Each of the 9 T cell receptor beta chains below was sequenced from the same sample in a study of blood T cell repertoires in COVID-19. The assay was immunoSEQ multiplex PCR, and TCRdb's table has in-frame clones only and misses some. Of about 88,000 clones listed, 90% to 95% are singletons. Sequenced input: peripheral blood. The receptors shown here come from a man between 60 and 70 years old with acute or convalescent COVID-19.

The chain couples TRBV21-1 to TRBJ1-2; the table calls TRBD1, which could not be checked here. TRBV21-1 is reported as a pseudogene. The CDR3 consists of 15 residues. In DNA, the CDR3 is TGTGCCAGCAGCAGACGACTGACAGGGAATATTGGCTACACCTTC. Translated, it gives CASSRRLTGNIGYTF.

This chain joins TRBV14 and TRBJ2-5, with a tentative D call TRBD2 (5 bases). Per the germline V gene, CDR1 is SGHDN and CDR2 is FVKESK. CDR3 length: 16 residues. V lost 4 bases, J lost 3 bases, and 18 bases lay in between. Here the CDR3 reads CASSLLSGLGEETQYF. CDR3 DNA: TGTGCCAGCAGCCTTCTATCTGGGCTCGGGGAAGAGACCCAGTACTTC. The whole variable domain, filled in from reference TRBV14 and TRBJ2-5, reads EAGVTQFPSHSVIEKGQTVTLRCDPISGHDNLYWYRRVMGKEIKFLLHFVKESKQDESGMPNNRFLAERTGGTYSTLKVQPAELEDSGVYFCASSLLSGLGEETQYFGPGTRLLVL.

The chain employs TRBV11-3 and TRBJ2-3, with unresolved D. The length of the CDR3 is 13 residues. The germline V gene has CDR1 SGHNT and CDR2 YENEEA. Trimming pared 1 base from V and 5 bases from J, leaving 7 bases between. CDR3 sequence: CASSLAVEDTQYF. CDR3 nucleotides: TGTGCCAGCAGCTTAGCGGTCGAAGATACGCAGTATTTT.

The chain has TRBV7-2 and TRBJ2-7; TRBD2 agrees at 7 bases. V was clipped by 5 bases and J by 0 bases; unmatched bases: 7. CDR3 size: 15 residues. CDR1 and CDR2 from the germline V gene are SGHTA and FQGNSA. In DNA form, the CDR3 reads TGTGCCAGCAGCGTGGGCGGGAGAACCTCCTACGAGCAGTACTTC. This codes for CASSVGGRTSYEQYF. Variable domain in full (rest from reference TRBV7-2 and TRBJ2-7): GAGVSQSPSNKVTEKGKDVELRCDPISGHTALYWYRQSLGQGLEFLIYFQGNSAPDKSGLPSDRFSAERTGGSVSTLTIQRTQQEDSAVYLCASSVGGRTSYEQYFGPGTRLTVT.

The chain has TRBV14 and TRBJ1-6, with no clear D. The V end was cut by 4 bases, the J end by 0 bases, with 4 bases between. The germline V gene has CDR1 SGHDN and CDR2 FVKESK. The CDR3 has 14 amino acids. The CDR3 DNA follows: TGTGCCAGCAGCCTCAGCTCCTATAATTCACCCCTCCACTTT. Its translation is CASSLSSYNSPLHF.

The rearrangement uses TRBV15 and TRBJ2-5, with TRBD2 as a possible D gene (6 bases). Trimming cost V 0 bases and J 6 bases, with 11 bases left between them. Looked up from germline, CDR1 is LNHNV and CDR2 is YYDKDF (reference sequence). This CDR3 contains 14 residues. The CDR3: CATSRDRGEKTQYF. In DNA, the CDR3 is TGTGCCACCAGCAGAGATCGCGGGGAGAAGACCCAGTACTTC. The full variable domain, with the rest looked up from reference TRBV15 and TRBJ2-5, is DAMVIQNPRYQVTQFGKPVTLSCSQTLNHNVMYWYQQKSSQAPKLLFHYYDKDFNNEADTPDNFQSRRPNTSFCFLDIRSPGLGDTAMYLCATSRDRGEKTQYFGPGTRLLVL.

The chain joins TRBV7-2 to TRBJ2-1, with TRBD2 matching over 12 bases. CDR1 SGHTA and CDR2 FQGNSA come from the germline V gene. The CDR3 is made up of 15 amino acids. J lost 10 bases, V lost 4 bases, and 8 bases had no gene match. In DNA form, the CDR3 reads TGTGCCAGCAGCTCCGCACTAGCGGGAGGACGGGAGCAGTTCTTC. It specifies CASSSALAGGREQFF.

The V gene is TRBV11-3, the J gene TRBJ2-3; 8 bases fit TRBD2. The CDR3 has 13 residues. Germline loops: CDR1 SGHNT, CDR2 YENEEA. With V trimmed by 4 bases and J by 3 bases, 0 bases remained unmatched. CDR3 bases: TGTGCCAGCAGCTCTAGCGGGACAGATACGCAGTATTTT. Residues: CASSSSGTDTQYF.

The chain uses TRBV12-3 or TRBV12-4 and TRBJ1-2, with 9 positions matching TRBD1. The CDR3 covers 13 residues. V shed 4 bases, J shed 6 bases, and the junction held 3 bases outside the gene matches. For the CDR3, the DNA is TGTGCCAGCAGTTCGACAGGGGGGGATGGCTACACCTTC. This codes for CASSSTGGDGYTF.